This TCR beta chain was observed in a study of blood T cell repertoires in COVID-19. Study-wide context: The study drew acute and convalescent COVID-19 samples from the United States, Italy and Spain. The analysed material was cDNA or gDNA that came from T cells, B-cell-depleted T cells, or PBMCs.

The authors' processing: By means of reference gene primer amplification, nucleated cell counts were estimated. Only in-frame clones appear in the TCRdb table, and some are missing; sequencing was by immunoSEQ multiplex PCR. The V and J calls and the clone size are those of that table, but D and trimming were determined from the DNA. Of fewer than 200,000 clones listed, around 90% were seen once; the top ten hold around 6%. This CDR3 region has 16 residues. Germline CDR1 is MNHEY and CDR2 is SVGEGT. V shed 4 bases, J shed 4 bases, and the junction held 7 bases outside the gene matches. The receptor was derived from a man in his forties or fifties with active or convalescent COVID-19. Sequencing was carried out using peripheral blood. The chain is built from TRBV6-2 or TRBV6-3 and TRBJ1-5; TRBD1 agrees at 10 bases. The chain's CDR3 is CASSSRQGALNQPQHF. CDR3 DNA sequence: TGTGCCAGCAGTTCCCGACAGGGGGCGTTAAATCAGCCCCAGCATTTT.